These 29 T cell receptor beta chains share one sample of origin, sequenced in a study of identical twins. In TCRdb, the 5' RACE reads were re-called with MiXCR into one record per CDR3 protein. The sample consists of under 1 million distinct CDR3 sequences, 9% to 15% of them appearing once. These data were also reused for a study on yellow fever vaccine responses in identical twins.

Sequenced sample: PBMCs. These receptors all stem from a woman between 18 and 29 years old in good health.

The chain is built from TRBV27 and TRBJ2-7, with D perhaps assigned TRBD1 or TRBD2 (6 bases each). V dropped 6 bases and J dropped 5 bases, with 20 bases sitting between them. CDR3 length: 15 amino acids. Germline V CDR1 and CDR2: MNHEY, SMNVEV (reference sequence). The CDR3 DNA follows: TGTGCCAGCAGATCTTCAGGGGTTAGCGGCAACGAGCAGTACGTC. This gives the protein CASRSSGVSGNEQYV.

The rearrangement uses TRBV4-1 and TRBJ2-2; 14 positions match TRBD2. Germline CDR1 reads MGHRA; CDR2 reads YSYEKL. J was trimmed by 4 bases and V by 2 bases; bases with no gene match: 15. The CDR3 totals 21 residues. The CDR3 here is CASSQKTGTSGSRGGTGELFF. The CDR3 DNA sequence: TGCGCCAGCAGCCAAAAGACCGGGACTAGCGGGAGCCGGGGAGGCACCGGGGAGCTGTTTTTT.

This clonotype has just a few counts. This chain links TRBV18 with TRBJ2-1, with D maybe TRBD1 (5 bases). This CDR3 spans 14 amino acids. Germline V gene sequence: CDR1 KGHSH, CDR2 LQKENI. Trimming removed 5 bases from V and 9 bases from J, with 17 bases in between. The CDR3, as DNA: TGTGCCAGCTCATCAACACTCAGGGTCCCTGAGCAGTTCTTC. As protein: CASSSTLRVPEQFF.

The chain employs TRBV20-1 and TRBJ2-7; 7 positions match TRBD1. Germline CDR1 and CDR2: DFQATT and SNEGSKA (reference sequence). CDR3 length: 14 residues. V shed 6 bases, J shed 1 base, and the junction held 9 bases outside the gene matches. The DNA for the CDR3 is TGCAGTGCAAGTACAGGGGTGGGGTCCTACGAGCAGTACTTC. Its translation is CSASTGVGSYEQYF.

This clonotype appeared many times. This chain connects TRBV5-1 to TRBJ2-1, with D possibly TRBD2 on 6 matching bases. Per germline, CDR1 SGHRS and CDR2 YFSETQ. Trimming took 0 bases from V and 4 from J, leaving 11 bases between them. This CDR3 has 15 residues. CDR3 residues: CASSLGGETYNEQFF. The CDR3 coding sequence is TGCGCCAGCAGCTTGGGGGGGGAGACATACAATGAGCAGTTCTTC. Full variable domain (remainder filled in from reference TRBV5-1 and TRBJ2-1): KAGVTQTPRYLIKTRGQQVTLSCSPISGHRSVSWYQQTPGQGLQFLFEYFSETQRNKGNFPGRFSGRQFSNSRSEMNVSTLELGDSALYLCASSLGGETYNEQFFGPGTRLTVL.

This clonotype was seen a few times. This chain joins TRBV5-6 and TRBJ1-5; 9 bases line up with TRBD1. The CDR3 length is 15 residues. The germline V gene encodes CDR1 SGHDT and CDR2 YYEEEE. Unmatched junction bases numbered 7, after V lost 2 bases and J lost 7 bases. CDR3 in DNA: TGTGCCAGCAGCTTCCGGGACAGGGCAGACCAGCCCCAGCATTTT. It is translated as CASSFRDRADQPQHF.

The sample holds a few counts of this clonotype. The chain has TRBV5-1 and TRBJ2-1; TRBD1 is a possible D gene (6 bases). The CDR3 is 16 residues long. CDR1 is SGHRS and CDR2 is YFSETQ in the germline V gene. V lost 0 bases to trimming and J lost 4 bases, with 14 bases between them. As DNA, the CDR3 is TGCGCCAGCAGCTTGGGGGCAGGGGTTGGGTACAATGAGCAGTTCTTC. It encodes CASSLGAGVGYNEQFF.

The chain employs TRBV11-2 and TRBJ2-7; 14 bases align to TRBD2. CDR3 length: 19 residues. CDR1 is SGHAT, CDR2 FQNNGV, per germline. The V gene end was trimmed by 2 bases and the J gene end by 6 bases; junction bases not matched to a gene: 15. CDR3 DNA sequence: TGTGCCAGCAGCTTAAAAATTGGACTAGCGGGGGGCCGGAGTGGCGAGCAGTACGTC. As protein: CASSLKIGLAGGRSGEQYV.

The chain combines TRBV29-1 with TRBJ2-1, with 7 bases identical to TRBD2. The CDR3 extends over 15 amino acids. V shed 3 bases and J 3 bases; nucleotides not matched to a gene: 8. The germline CDR1 and CDR2 sequences are SQVTM and ANQGSEA. The CDR3: CSVDSPSGSYNEQFF. In DNA, the CDR3 is TGCAGCGTTGACTCCCCTAGCGGCAGCTACAATGAGCAGTTCTTC.

Ten or more counts support this clonotype. V and J are TRBV29-1 and TRBJ2-7; no reliable D call. Trimming stripped 4 bases from V and 6 bases from J, with 19 bases between. CDR1 SQVTM and CDR2 ANQGSEA come from the germline V gene. CDR3 size: 14 residues. For the CDR3, the DNA is TGCAGCGTTGGAGTCGCTGGGTTGACGGGCGAGCAGTACTTC. Its protein product is CSVGVAGLTGEQYF.

In this sample, this clonotype turned up a few times. This chain uses TRBV9 with TRBJ2-3; D possibly uses TRBD1 or TRBD2 (6 bases each). The CDR3 is 16 residues long. Deletions cut 1 base from V and 1 base from J, with 13 bases between. The germline V gene has CDR1 SGDLS and CDR2 YYNGEE. The CDR3, as DNA: TGTGCCAGCAGCGTAACAGGGACTTACCGCACAGATACGCAGTATTTT. Residues: CASSVTGTYRTDTQYF.

This clonotype was counted ten times or more. This chain links TRBV5-1 with TRBJ2-3; 14 nucleotides line up with TRBD2. This CDR3 region has 18 residues. Germline loops: CDR1 SGHRS, CDR2 YFSETQ. V trimming: 4 bases; J trimming: 6 bases; junction bases outside the gene matches: 13. The CDR3, as DNA: TGCGCCAGCAGCCTCGGGACTAGCGGGGGCCGTACAATTGATACGCAGTATTTT. Protein: CASSLGTSGGRTIDTQYF.

This clonotype was detected only a few times. The chain links TRBV11-2 to TRBJ2-7, with 9 positions matching TRBD1. The CDR3 runs 11 residues. Per germline, CDR1 SGHAT and CDR2 FQNNGV. J was trimmed by 6 bases and V by 8 bases; bases with no gene match: 2. CDR3 sequence reads: CASGQGIEQYF. The CDR3 nucleotides are TGTGCCAGCGGACAGGGGATCGAGCAGTACTTC.

This clonotype has a handful of counts. V and J are TRBV4-1 and TRBJ1-1; D perhaps matches TRBD1 (5 bases). Germline-derived CDR1 and CDR2 are MGHRA and YSYEKL. Deletions cut 0 bases from V and 5 bases from J, with 16 bases between. This CDR3 comprises 16 residues. The CDR3 loop is CASSQDRRAGWTEAFF. The CDR3 DNA follows: TGCGCCAGCAGCCAAGATCGCAGGGCGGGATGGACTGAAGCTTTCTTT.

The sample holds a few counts of this clonotype. The rearrangement joins TRBV7-2 to TRBJ1-2, with 7 positions matching TRBD1. The V and J ends lost 6 bases and 3 bases, in that order; junction bases with no gene match: 7. The CDR3 totals 14 residues. The germline V gene has CDR1 SGHTA and CDR2 FQGNSA. CDR3 nucleotides: TGTGCCAGCAGATCTCCGGGACAGCACTATGGCTACACCTTC. Encoded protein: CASRSPGQHYGYTF.

The V and J genes are TRBV25-1 and TRBJ1-5; 7 bases line up with TRBD1. Germline values: CDR1 MGHDK, CDR2 SYGVNS. The CDR3 sequence is 16 residues long. With V trimmed by 2 bases and J by 5 bases, 9 bases remained unmatched. As DNA, the CDR3 is TGTGCCAGCAGTGAAAAATCCAGGGGGGGTGATCAGCCCCAGCATTTT. Translated, it gives CASSEKSRGGDQPQHF.

The sample holds a few counts of this clonotype. This chain connects TRBV20-1 to TRBJ2-5; TRBD2 matches 10 bases. The CDR3 loop spans 14 amino acids. V was clipped by 6 bases and J by 4 bases; unmatched bases: 8. Germline V gene lookup returns CDR1 DFQATT and CDR2 SNEGSKA (reference sequence). The CDR3 DNA reads as TGCAGTGCCTCCGAGCGGGGGGGCAGAGAGACCCAGTACTTC. Its protein product is CSASERGGRETQYF.

The chain links TRBV10-2 to TRBJ1-5; a weak D match, TRBD1 (6 bases). CDR3 length: 12 amino acids. V shed 8 bases and J shed 6 bases, with 11 bases lying between them. Germline V gene lookup returns CDR1 WSHSY and CDR2 SAAADI. The CDR3 region is CASAGQSQPQHF. CDR3 bases: TGCGCCAGCGCCGGACAGAGTCAGCCCCAGCATTTT.

This clonotype was counted many times. This chain joins TRBV24-1 and TRBJ1-1; the D is unclear. This CDR3 has 15 residues. CDR1 is KGHDR and CDR2 is SFDVKD in the germline V gene. Trimming removed 2 bases from V and 7 bases from J, with 16 bases in between. The CDR3 DNA reads as TGTGCCACCAGTGATTCCTCGGCGGGGAGGGATGAAGCTTTCTTT. This codes for CATSDSSAGRDEAFF.

In regard to this clonotype: The junction and the germline gene differ at one end; a read error may be behind it. The V gene is TRBV6-5, the J gene TRBJ2-5; 9 positions match TRBD2. The CDR3 is made up of 18 amino acids. Germline lookup yields CDR1 MNHEY and CDR2 SVGAGI. CDR3 residues: CASSYSMPAGGPQETHYF. CDR3 DNA: TGTGCCAGCAGTTACTCGATGCCAGCGGGGGGCCCCCAAGAGACCCATTACTTC.

The chain combines TRBV9 with TRBJ2-7; 9 nucleotides agree with TRBD1. The CDR3 has 15 amino acids. The ends lost 4 bases at V and 3 bases at J; junction bases unmatched: 8. The germline V gene has CDR1 SGDLS and CDR2 YYNGEE. CDR3 nucleotides: TGTGCCAGCAGCATCGAGGCGGGACAGGGCTACGAGCAGTACTTC. It is translated as CASSIEAGQGYEQYF.

This clonotype was seen at least ten times. The chain joins TRBV5-8 to TRBJ2-2; TRBD1 matches 9 bases. CDR1 is SGHTS, CDR2 YDEGEE, per germline. V shed 4 bases and J 7 bases; nucleotides not matched to a gene: 8. The CDR3 is 15 amino acids. Here the CDR3 reads CASSDDRGRGGELFF. The CDR3 DNA is TGTGCCAGCAGCGATGACAGGGGGAGAGGCGGGGAGCTGTTTTTT.

The CDR3 DNA sequence: TGTGCCAGCTCTCCGGGCAGGGTCAATGAAAAACTGTTTTTT. Translating it yields CASSPGRVNEKLFF. The V and J genes are TRBV18 and TRBJ1-4; perhaps TRBD1 as D (5 bases). Trimming cost V 6 bases and J 5 bases, with 13 bases left between them. Germline assignment: CDR1 KGHSH and CDR2 LQKENI. This CDR3 is 14 amino acids long.

This clonotype appeared a few times. This chain uses TRBV6-4 with TRBJ2-1, with 7 bases lining up with TRBD1. This CDR3 is built from 18 residues. Losses at the gene ends were 6 bases for V and 0 bases for J; bases not matched to a gene: 14. CDR1 and CDR2 from the germline V gene are MRHNA and SNTAGT. CDR3 nucleotide sequence: TGTGCCAGCAGCGACCCGCCCGCAGGGGGAAGCTCCTACAATGAGCAGTTCTTC. Amino acid sequence: CASSDPPAGGSSYNEQFF.

A few counts support this clonotype. CDR3 in DNA: TGTGCCAGCAGCGCCCTGGGGGCGTTGTTCGAGCAGTACTTC. It translates to CASSALGALFEQYF. This chain uses TRBV6-1 with TRBJ2-7; perhaps TRBD1 as D (6 bases). With 6 bases removed from V and 6 bases from J, the gap between germline ends came to 18 bases. The CDR3 extends over 14 amino acids. Germline loops: CDR1 MNHNS, CDR2 SASEGT.

Ten or more counts support this clonotype. This chain joins TRBV10-3 and TRBJ1-2; no definite D call. Germline CDR1 and CDR2: ENHRY and SYGVKD. This CDR3 comprises 13 residues. The CDR3 region is CATSGSLNYGYTF. CDR3 DNA: TGTGCAACCTCCGGGTCCTTAAACTATGGCTACACCTTC.

This clonotype showed up just a few times. The CDR3 loop is CASSITSVTGELFF. The CDR3 nucleotides read TGCGCCAGCAGCATAACTAGCGTCACCGGGGAGCTGTTTTTT. The rearrangement links TRBV5-1 to TRBJ2-2; 7 bases map to TRBD2. Germline V CDR1 and CDR2: SGHRS, YFSETQ. Trimming cost V 4 bases and J 4 bases; bases outside gene matches: 4. This CDR3 region has 14 residues.

This clonotype was counted only a few times. This chain connects TRBV29-1 to TRBJ2-1; D uncertain. Trimming cost V 1 base and J 9 bases, with 7 bases left between them. Looked up from germline, CDR1 is SQVTM and CDR2 is ANQGSEA. This CDR3 has 11 amino acids. CDR3 bases: TGCAGCGTTGAAGGGATTAGTGAGCAGTTCTTC. Amino acid sequence: CSVEGISEQFF.

This clonotype has just a few counts. This chain links TRBV9 with TRBJ2-6; no clear D gene. Looked up from germline, CDR1 is SGDLS and CDR2 is YYNGEE. This CDR3 has 15 amino acids. The V end lost 3 bases, the J end lost 0 bases, and 7 bases lay between the germline ends. DNA for the CDR3: TGTGCCAGCAGCGAACCTCGCTCTGGGGCCAACGTCCTGACTTTC. This codes for CASSEPRSGANVLTF.